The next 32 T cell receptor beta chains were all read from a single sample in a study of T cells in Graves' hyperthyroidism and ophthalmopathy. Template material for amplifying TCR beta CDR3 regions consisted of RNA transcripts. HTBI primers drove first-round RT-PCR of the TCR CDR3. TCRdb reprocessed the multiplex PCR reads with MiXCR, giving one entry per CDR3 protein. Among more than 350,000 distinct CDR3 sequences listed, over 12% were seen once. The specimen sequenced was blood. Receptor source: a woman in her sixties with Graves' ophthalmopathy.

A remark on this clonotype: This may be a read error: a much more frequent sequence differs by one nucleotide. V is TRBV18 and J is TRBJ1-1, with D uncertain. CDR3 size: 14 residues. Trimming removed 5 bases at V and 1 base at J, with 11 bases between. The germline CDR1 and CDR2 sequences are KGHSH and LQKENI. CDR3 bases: TGTGCCAGCTCAGCCGACGGAGGGAACACTGAAGCTTTCTTT. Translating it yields CASSADGGNTEAFF.

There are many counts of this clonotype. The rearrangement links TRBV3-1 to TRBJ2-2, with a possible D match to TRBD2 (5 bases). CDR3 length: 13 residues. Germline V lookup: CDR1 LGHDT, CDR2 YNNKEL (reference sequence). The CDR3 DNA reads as TGTGCAACCGGGAATTTGGACACCGGGGAGCTGTTTTTT. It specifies CATGNLDTGELFF.

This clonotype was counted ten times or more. CDR3 in DNA: TGCAGTGCAGGGGGGGGTAGCGGGAGGGTGGCAGATACGCAGTATTTT. The encoded protein is CSAGGGSGRVADTQYF. The V and J genes are TRBV20-1 and TRBJ2-3; the match to TRBD2 covers 11 bases. Germline trimming cut 6 bases from V and 4 bases from J; bases unmatched to any gene: 12. In germline, CDR1 is DFQATT, CDR2 SNEGSKA (reference sequence). This CDR3 is built from 16 residues.

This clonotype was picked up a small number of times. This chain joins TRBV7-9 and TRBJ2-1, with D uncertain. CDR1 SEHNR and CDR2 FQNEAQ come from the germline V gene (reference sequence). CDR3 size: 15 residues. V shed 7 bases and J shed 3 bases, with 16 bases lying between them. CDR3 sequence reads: CASTQPVGGYNEQFF. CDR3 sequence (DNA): TGTGCCAGCACTCAACCGGTAGGTGGCTACAATGAGCAGTTCTTC.

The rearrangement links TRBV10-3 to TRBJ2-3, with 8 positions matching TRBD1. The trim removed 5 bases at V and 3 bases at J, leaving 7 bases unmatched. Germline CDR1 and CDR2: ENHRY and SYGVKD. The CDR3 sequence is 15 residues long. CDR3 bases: TGTGCCATCAGTCTTCAGGGGGCGCGTACAGATACGCAGTATTTT. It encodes CAISLQGARTDTQYF.

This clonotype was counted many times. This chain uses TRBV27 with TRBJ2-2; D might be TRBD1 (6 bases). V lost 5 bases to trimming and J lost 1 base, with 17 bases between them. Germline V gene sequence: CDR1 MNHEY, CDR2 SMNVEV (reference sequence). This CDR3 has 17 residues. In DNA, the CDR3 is TGTGCCAGCAGTAGCACAAACAGGGTGGGGAACACCGGGGAGCTGTTTTTT. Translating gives CASSSTNRVGNTGELFF.

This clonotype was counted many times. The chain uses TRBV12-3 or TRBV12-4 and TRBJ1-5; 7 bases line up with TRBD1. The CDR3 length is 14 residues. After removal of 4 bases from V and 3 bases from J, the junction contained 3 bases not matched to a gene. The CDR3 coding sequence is TGTGCCAGCAGTTCGACAGGGTTCAATCAGCCCCAGCATTTT. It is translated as CASSSTGFNQPQHF.

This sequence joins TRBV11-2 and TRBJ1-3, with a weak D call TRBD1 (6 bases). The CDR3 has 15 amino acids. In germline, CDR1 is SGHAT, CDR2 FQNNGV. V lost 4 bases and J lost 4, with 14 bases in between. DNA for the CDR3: TGTGCCAGCAGCTCGCCGAGGCAGGGGGGAAACACCATATATTTT. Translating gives CASSSPRQGGNTIYF.

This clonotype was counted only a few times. This CDR3 reads CASSLEPLGAREQPQHF. DNA of the CDR3: TGCGCCAGCAGCTTGGAGCCCCTGGGGGCCCGGGAGCAGCCCCAGCATTTT. The chain employs TRBV5-1 and TRBJ1-5; D possibly corresponds to TRBD1 (6 bases). The CDR3 contains 17 residues. Germline CDR1 and CDR2: SGHRS and YFSETQ. With 0 bases removed from V and 7 bases from J, the gap between germline ends came to 20 bases.

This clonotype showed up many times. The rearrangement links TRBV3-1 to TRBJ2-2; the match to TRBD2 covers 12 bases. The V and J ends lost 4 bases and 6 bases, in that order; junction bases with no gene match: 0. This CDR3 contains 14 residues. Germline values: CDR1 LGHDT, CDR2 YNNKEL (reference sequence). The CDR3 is CASSPSGRAGELFF. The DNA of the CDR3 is TGTGCCAGCAGCCCTAGCGGGAGGGCCGGGGAGCTGTTTTTT.

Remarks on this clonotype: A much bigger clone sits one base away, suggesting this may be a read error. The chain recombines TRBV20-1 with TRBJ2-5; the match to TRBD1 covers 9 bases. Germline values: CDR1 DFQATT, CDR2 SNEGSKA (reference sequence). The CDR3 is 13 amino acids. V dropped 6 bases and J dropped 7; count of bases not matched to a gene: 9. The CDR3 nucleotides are TGCAGTGCGGAGCCGACAGGGGGAGGGACCCAGTACTTC. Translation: CSAEPTGGGTQYF.

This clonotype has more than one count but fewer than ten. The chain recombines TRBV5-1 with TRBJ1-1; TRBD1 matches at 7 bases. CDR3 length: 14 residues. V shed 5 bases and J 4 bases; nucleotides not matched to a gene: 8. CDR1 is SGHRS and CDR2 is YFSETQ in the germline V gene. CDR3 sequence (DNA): TGCGCCAGCAGGGAGGAGGGGGCGCGCACTGAAGCTTTCTTT. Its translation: CASREEGARTEAFF.

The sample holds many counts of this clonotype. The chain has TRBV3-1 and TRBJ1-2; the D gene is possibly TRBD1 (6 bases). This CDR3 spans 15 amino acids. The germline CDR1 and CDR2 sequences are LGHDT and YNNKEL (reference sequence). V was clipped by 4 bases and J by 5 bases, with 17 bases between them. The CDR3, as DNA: TGTGCCAGCAGCCCCTTGGACAGACCGGCTTATGGCTACACCTTC. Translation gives CASSPLDRPAYGYTF.

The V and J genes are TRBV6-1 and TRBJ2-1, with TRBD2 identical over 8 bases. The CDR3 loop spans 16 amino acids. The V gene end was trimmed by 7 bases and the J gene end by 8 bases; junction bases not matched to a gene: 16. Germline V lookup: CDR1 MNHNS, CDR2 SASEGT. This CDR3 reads CASNTARAGGQDEQFF. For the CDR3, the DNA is TGTGCCAGCAACACCGCCCGGGCGGGAGGTCAGGATGAGCAGTTCTTC.

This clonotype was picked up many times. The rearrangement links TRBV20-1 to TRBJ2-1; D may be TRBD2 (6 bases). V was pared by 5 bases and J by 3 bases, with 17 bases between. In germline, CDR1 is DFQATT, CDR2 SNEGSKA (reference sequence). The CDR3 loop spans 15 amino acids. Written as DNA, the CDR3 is TGCAGTGCTGGCCTACGGGGGAGAGTCTACAATGAGCAGTTCTTC. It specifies CSAGLRGRVYNEQFF.

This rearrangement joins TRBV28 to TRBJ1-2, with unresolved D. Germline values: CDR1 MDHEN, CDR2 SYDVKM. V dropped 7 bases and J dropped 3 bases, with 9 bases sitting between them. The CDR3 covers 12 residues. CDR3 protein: CASNGVYYGYTF. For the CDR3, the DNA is TGTGCCAGCAACGGGGTTTACTATGGCTACACCTTC.

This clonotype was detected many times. CDR3 residues: CASSVVAGGGYEQYF. DNA of the CDR3: TGTGCCAGCAGCGTCGTAGCGGGAGGTGGCTACGAGCAGTACTTC. V usage is TRBV9 and J usage is TRBJ2-7; TRBD2 matches 10 bases. V dropped 2 bases and J dropped 3; count of bases not matched to a gene: 5. CDR1 and CDR2 from the germline V gene are SGDLS and YYNGEE. The CDR3 loop spans 15 amino acids.

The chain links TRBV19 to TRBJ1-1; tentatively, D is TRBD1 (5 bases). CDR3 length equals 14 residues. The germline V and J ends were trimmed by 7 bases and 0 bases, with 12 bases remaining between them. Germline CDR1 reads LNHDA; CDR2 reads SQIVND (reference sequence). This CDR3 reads CASTRDAMNTEAFF. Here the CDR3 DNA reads TGTGCCAGTACCAGGGACGCAATGAACACTGAAGCTTTCTTT. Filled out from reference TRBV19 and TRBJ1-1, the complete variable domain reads DGGITQSPKYLFRKEGQNVTLSCEQNLNHDAMYWYRQDPGQGLRLIYYSQIVNDFQKGDIAEGYSVSREKKESFPLTVTSAQKNPTAFYLCASTRDAMNTEAFFGQGTRLTVV.

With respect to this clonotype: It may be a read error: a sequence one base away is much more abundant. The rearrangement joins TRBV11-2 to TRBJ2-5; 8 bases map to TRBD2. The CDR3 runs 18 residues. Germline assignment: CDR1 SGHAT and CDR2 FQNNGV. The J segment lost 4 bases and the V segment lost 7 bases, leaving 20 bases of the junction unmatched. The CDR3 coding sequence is TGTGCCAGCACCACCAGTTTGAGGGAAGCGGGAGCGTCAGAGACCCAGTACTTC. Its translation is CASTTSLREAGASETQYF.

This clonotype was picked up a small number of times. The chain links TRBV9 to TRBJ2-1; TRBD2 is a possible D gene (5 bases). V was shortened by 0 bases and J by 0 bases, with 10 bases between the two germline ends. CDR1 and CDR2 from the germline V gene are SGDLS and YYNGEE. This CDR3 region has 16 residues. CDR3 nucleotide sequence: TGTGCCAGCAGCGTAGAAGCGGCGAGCTCCTACAATGAGCAGTTCTTC. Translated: CASSVEAASSYNEQFF.

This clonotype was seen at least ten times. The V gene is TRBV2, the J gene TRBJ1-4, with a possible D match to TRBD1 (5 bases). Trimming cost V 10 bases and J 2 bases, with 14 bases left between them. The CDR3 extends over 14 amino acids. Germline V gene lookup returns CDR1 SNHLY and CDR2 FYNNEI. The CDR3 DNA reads TGTGCCACCTACACACCAGGGACTAATGAAAAACTGTTTTTT. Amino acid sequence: CATYTPGTNEKLFF.

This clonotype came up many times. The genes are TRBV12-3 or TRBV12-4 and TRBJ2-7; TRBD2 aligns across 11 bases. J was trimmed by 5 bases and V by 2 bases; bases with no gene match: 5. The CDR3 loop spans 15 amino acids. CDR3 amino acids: CASSLTSGSIDEQYF. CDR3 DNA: TGTGCCAGCAGTTTAACTAGCGGGAGTATCGACGAGCAGTACTTC.

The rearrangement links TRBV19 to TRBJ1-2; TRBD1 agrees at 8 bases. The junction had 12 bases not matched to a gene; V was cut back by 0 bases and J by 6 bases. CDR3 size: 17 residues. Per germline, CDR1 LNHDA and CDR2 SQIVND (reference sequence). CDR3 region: CASSIDPPGRGLDGYTF. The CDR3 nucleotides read TGTGCCAGTAGTATAGATCCCCCGGGCAGGGGGCTAGATGGCTACACCTTC.

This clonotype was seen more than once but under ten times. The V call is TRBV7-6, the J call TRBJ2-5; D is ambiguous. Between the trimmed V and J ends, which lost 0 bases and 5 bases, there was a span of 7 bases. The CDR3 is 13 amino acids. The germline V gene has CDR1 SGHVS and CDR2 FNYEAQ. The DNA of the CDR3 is TGTGCCAGCAGCTTAGCGGTATGGGAGACCCAGTACTTC. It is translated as CASSLAVWETQYF.

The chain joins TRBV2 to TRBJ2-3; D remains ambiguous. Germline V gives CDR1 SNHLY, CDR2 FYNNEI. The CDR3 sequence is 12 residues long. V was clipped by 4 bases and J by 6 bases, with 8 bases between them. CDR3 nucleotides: TGTGCCAGCAGTGCCGTAGTCGATACGCAGTATTTT. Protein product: CASSAVVDTQYF.

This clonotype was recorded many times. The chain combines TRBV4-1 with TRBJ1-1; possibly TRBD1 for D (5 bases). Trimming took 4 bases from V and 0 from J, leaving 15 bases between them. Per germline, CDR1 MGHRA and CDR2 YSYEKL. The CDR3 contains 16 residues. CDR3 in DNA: TGCGCCAGCAGCCGTACCCGAGAACAGGTGAACACTGAAGCTTTCTTT. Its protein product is CASSRTREQVNTEAFF.

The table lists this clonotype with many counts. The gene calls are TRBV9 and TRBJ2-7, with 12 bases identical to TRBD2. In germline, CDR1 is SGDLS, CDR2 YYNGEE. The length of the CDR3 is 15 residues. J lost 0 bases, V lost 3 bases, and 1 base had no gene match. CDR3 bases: TGTGCCAGCAGCGCGGGACTAGCGGGCTCCTACGAGCAGTACTTC. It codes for CASSAGLAGSYEQYF.

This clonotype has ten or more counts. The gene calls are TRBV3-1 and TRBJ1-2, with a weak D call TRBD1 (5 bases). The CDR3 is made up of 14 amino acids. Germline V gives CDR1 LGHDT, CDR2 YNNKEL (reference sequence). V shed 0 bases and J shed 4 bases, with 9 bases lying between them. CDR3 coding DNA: TGTGCCAGCAGCCAAGATACAGGCATCTATGGCTACACCTTC. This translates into CASSQDTGIYGYTF.

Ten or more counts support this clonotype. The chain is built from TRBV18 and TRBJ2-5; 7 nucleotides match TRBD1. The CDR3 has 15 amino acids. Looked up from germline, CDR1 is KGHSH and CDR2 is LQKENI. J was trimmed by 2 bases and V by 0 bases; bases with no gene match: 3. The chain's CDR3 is CASSPPVTGQETQYF. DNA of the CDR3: TGTGCCAGCTCACCACCGGTGACAGGGCAAGAGACCCAGTACTTC.

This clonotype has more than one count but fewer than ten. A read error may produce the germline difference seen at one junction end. The CDR3 is CASAPGRAPSYEQYF. DNA of the CDR3: TGTGCCAGCGCACCGGGACGGGCGCCCTCCTACGAGCAGTACTTC. The V and J genes are TRBV18 and TRBJ2-7; possibly TRBD1 or TRBD2 for D (5 bases each). From germline, CDR1 is KGHSH and CDR2 LQKENI. The CDR3 totals 15 residues.

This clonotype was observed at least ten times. As DNA, the CDR3 is TGCAGTGCTAGAGATCGGGGACAGCAGGGACGCGATGGCTACACCTTC. Amino acids: CSARDRGQQGRDGYTF. The J gene is TRBJ1-2, the V gene TRBV20-1; 7 nucleotides line up with TRBD1. The CDR3 extends over 16 amino acids. The germline V gene has CDR1 DFQATT and CDR2 SNEGSKA (reference sequence). The trim removed 0 bases at V and 6 bases at J, leaving 13 bases unmatched.

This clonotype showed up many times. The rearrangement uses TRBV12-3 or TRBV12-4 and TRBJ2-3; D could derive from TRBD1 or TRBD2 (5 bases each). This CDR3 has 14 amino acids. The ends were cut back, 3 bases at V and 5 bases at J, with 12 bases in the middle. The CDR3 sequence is CASSLRGRVDTQYF. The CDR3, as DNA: TGTGCCAGCAGTTTGAGGGGCCGTGTAGATACGCAGTATTTT.